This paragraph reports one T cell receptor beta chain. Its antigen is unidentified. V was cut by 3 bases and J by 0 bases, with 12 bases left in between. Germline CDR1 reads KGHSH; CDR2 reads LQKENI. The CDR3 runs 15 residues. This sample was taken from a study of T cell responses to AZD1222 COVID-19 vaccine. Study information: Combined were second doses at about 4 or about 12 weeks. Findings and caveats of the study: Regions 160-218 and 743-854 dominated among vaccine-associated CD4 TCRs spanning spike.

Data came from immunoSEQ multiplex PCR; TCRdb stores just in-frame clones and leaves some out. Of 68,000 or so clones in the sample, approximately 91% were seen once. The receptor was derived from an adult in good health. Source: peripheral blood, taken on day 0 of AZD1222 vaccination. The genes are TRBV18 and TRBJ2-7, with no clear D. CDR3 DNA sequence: TGTGCCAGCTCACCGGAGACTGGGGTCTCCTACGAGCAGTACTTC. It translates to CASSPETGVSYEQYF.